The 26 T cell receptor beta chains given below trace back to one sample, sequenced in a study of OX40 agonist ivuxolimab in advanced cancers. The repertoire was sequenced with immunoSEQ multiplex PCR; TCRdb's copy has only in-frame clones and lacks some. Among 65,000 to 80,000 clones listed, 80% were seen once. The material was CD4+ or CD8+ T cells sorted from blood, obtained in a trial of the OX40 agonist ivuxolimab. The receptors here all came from an adult with an advanced solid tumor such as melanoma, head and neck, liver or kidney cancer.

V and J are TRBV27 and TRBJ1-5, with 7 bases identical to TRBD1. There are 14 residues in the CDR3. V shed 10 bases, J shed 3 bases, and the junction held 9 bases outside the gene matches. Looked up from germline, CDR1 is MNHEY and CDR2 is SMNVEV (reference sequence). In nucleotides, the CDR3 is TGTGCCAACACAGGGGACAGACACAATCAGCCCCAGCATTTT. Translated, it gives CANTGDRHNQPQHF.

The chain joins TRBV5-5 to TRBJ2-1; D may be TRBD1 or TRBD2 (5 bases each). Germline lookup yields CDR1 SGHKS and CDR2 YYEKEE (reference sequence). This CDR3 region has 18 residues. V shed 0 bases and J shed 0 bases, with 16 bases lying between them. CDR3 sequence (DNA): TGTGCCAGCAGCTTGGCCTTGGAGCAGGGACGCTCCTACAATGAGCAGTTCTTC. This sequence encodes CASSLALEQGRSYNEQFF. The full variable domain, completed using reference TRBV5-5 and TRBJ2-1, is DAGVTQSPTHLIKTRGQQVTLRCSPISGHKSVSWYQQVLGQGPQFIFQYYEKEERGRGNFPDRFSARQFPNYSSELNVNALLLGDSALYLCASSLALEQGRSYNEQFFGPGTRLTVL.

The chain has TRBV30 and TRBJ1-2; a possible D gene is TRBD1 (6 bases). The V and J ends lost 1 base and 6 bases respectively, with 24 bases between them. The CDR3 length is 17 residues. The V gene's germline CDR1 is GTSNPN and CDR2 SVGIG (reference sequence). This chain's CDR3 is CAWSASWGNTGFDGYTF. The CDR3 coding sequence is TGTGCCTGGAGTGCTTCATGGGGAAATACAGGGTTCGATGGCTACACCTTC.

The rearrangement links TRBV28 to TRBJ1-2; 8 bases align to TRBD1. Germline V gene sequence: CDR1 MDHEN, CDR2 SYDVKM. The CDR3 loop spans 13 amino acids. After removal of 6 bases from V and 8 bases from J, the junction contained 8 bases not matched to a gene. The CDR3 sequence is CASRPTGGSGYTF. The CDR3, as DNA: TGTGCCAGCAGACCTACAGGGGGATCGGGCTACACCTTC.

V and J are TRBV11-2 and TRBJ2-5; D perhaps matches TRBD2 (6 bases). V lost 2 bases and J lost 4, with 17 bases in between. The CDR3 sequence is 16 residues long. Germline values: CDR1 SGHAT, CDR2 FQNNGV. The CDR3: CASSLRSSGYGETQYF. DNA of the CDR3: TGTGCCAGCAGCTTACGTTCCAGCGGGTATGGAGAGACCCAGTACTTC.

This clone was detected a few times. The chain couples TRBV2 to TRBJ1-6, with no clear D. The V gene's germline CDR1 is SNHLY and CDR2 FYNNEI. This CDR3 has 12 residues. V gave up 3 bases and J gave up 9 bases, with 6 bases separating them. The CDR3 bases are TGTGCCAGCAGTGACAGGAGTTCACCCCTCCACTTT. As protein: CASSDRSSPLHF.

V usage is TRBV7-3 and J usage is TRBJ1-1; D uncertain. The germline V gene encodes CDR1 SGHTA and CDR2 FQGTGA. Deletions cut 1 base from V and 0 bases from J, with 9 bases between. The CDR3 length is 15 residues. The CDR3: CASSLSQSVNTEAFF. The CDR3 DNA is TGTGCCAGCAGCTTAAGCCAATCCGTGAACACTGAAGCTTTCTTT.

The chain links TRBV6-5 to TRBJ1-2; no reliable D call. V was cut by 4 bases and J by 7 bases, with 16 bases left in between. The CDR3 extends over 14 amino acids. Germline CDR1 is MNHEY and CDR2 is SVGAGI. CDR3 in DNA: TGTGCCAGCAGTTCGGGCAGAATAGATGGTGGCTACACCTTC. This sequence encodes CASSSGRIDGGYTF.

The chain couples TRBV9 to TRBJ1-2, with 12 positions matching TRBD1. Unmatched junction bases numbered 8, after V lost 10 bases and J lost 7 bases. From germline, CDR1 is SGDLS and CDR2 YYNGEE. The CDR3 covers 13 residues. The CDR3 sequence: CAGRGTGGRGYTF. In nucleotides, the CDR3 is TGTGCCGGGAGGGGGACAGGGGGCCGTGGCTACACCTTC.

J is TRBJ2-7 and V is TRBV15; 8 bases match TRBD1. Germline values: CDR1 LNHNV, CDR2 YYDKDF (reference sequence). The V and J ends lost 3 bases and 1 base, in that order; junction bases with no gene match: 8. CDR3 length equals 16 residues. CDR3 sequence reads: CATSSLSRTGSYEQYF. The CDR3 nucleotides read TGTGCCACCAGCAGCCTAAGTCGGACAGGGTCCTACGAGCAGTACTTC.

The gene calls are TRBV10-1 and TRBJ2-2; no reliable D call. This CDR3 comprises 14 residues. Per the germline V gene, CDR1 is WNHNN and CDR2 is SYGVQD (reference sequence). The V end was cut by 3 bases, the J end by 1 base, with 6 bases between. CDR3 DNA sequence: TGCGCCAGCAGTGAAGACGGGAACACCGGGGAGCTGTTTTTT. It codes for CASSEDGNTGELFF.

The J gene is TRBJ1-1, the V gene TRBV6-5, with D maybe TRBD1 (6 bases). V was pared by 2 bases and J by 5 bases, with 15 bases between. Germline CDR1 is MNHEY and CDR2 is SVGAGI. The CDR3 consists of 15 residues. This CDR3 reads CASSYIRGGRTEAFF. CDR3 DNA: TGTGCCAGCAGTTACATCAGGGGAGGAAGGACTGAAGCTTTCTTT.

This rearrangement joins TRBV18 to TRBJ1-1, with D perhaps TRBD1 (5 bases). The CDR3 consists of 13 residues. V was pared by 3 bases and J by 7 bases, with 12 bases between. Germline V lookup: CDR1 KGHSH, CDR2 LQKENI. CDR3 DNA sequence: TGTGCCAGCTCACCGACCGGGGCCTTTGAAGCTTTCTTT. This encodes CASSPTGAFEAFF.

The chain links TRBV7-9 to TRBJ2-5, with TRBD2 matching 12 bases. This CDR3 has 15 residues. Trimming took 3 bases from V and 4 from J; bases not matched to a gene: 3. Per the germline V gene, CDR1 is SEHNR and CDR2 is FQNEAQ (reference sequence). The CDR3 is CASSLASGRGETQYF. CDR3 bases: TGTGCCAGCAGCTTGGCTAGCGGGAGGGGAGAGACCCAGTACTTC.

This clone was observed a single time. The chain uses TRBV6-5 and TRBJ1-2; the D gene is possibly TRBD1 (5 bases). Deletions cut 2 bases from V and 4 bases from J, with 8 bases between. This CDR3 has 13 amino acids. Germline-derived CDR1 and CDR2 are MNHEY and SVGAGI. CDR3: CASSYQGPYGYTF. The CDR3 nucleotides are TGTGCCAGCAGTTACCAGGGACCCTATGGCTACACCTTC.

The chain has TRBV5-6 and TRBJ1-2; D uncertain. CDR3 length: 12 amino acids. V lost 1 base, J lost 2 bases, and 3 bases lay in between. The germline gives CDR1 SGHDT, CDR2 YYEEEE. The DNA for the CDR3 is TGTGCCAGCAGCTTGTTCAACTATGGCTACACCTTC. The encoded protein is CASSLFNYGYTF.

This chain joins TRBV7-9 and TRBJ2-3; TRBD2 matches 7 bases. This CDR3 is 14 amino acids long. J gave up 2 bases and V 5 bases, and 4 bases lay outside the gene matches. CDR1 and CDR2 from the germline V gene are SEHNR and FQNEAQ (reference sequence). The CDR3 loop reads CASSASGYTDTQYF. The CDR3 DNA follows: TGTGCCAGCAGCGCTAGCGGATACACAGATACGCAGTATTTT.

The rearrangement joins TRBV29-1 to TRBJ1-2; weak D call: TRBD1 (5 bases). This CDR3 region has 15 residues. The V end was cut by 1 base, the J end by 3 bases, with 15 bases between. The V gene's germline CDR1 is SQVTM and CDR2 ANQGSEA. CDR3 coding DNA: TGCAGCGTTGAAGGGGCCTGGGGGGGTGACTATGGCTACACCTTC. Amino acid sequence: CSVEGAWGGDYGYTF.

The chain employs TRBV7-2 and TRBJ2-3; D uncertain. Looked up from germline, CDR1 is SGHTA and CDR2 is FQGNSA. V was trimmed by 3 bases and J by 10 bases, leaving 11 bases between them. The CDR3 has 12 residues. This CDR3 is CASSLGGTAQYF. CDR3 nucleotides: TGTGCCAGCAGCTTGGGCGGCACTGCGCAGTATTTT.

Only one count was recorded for this clone. The rearrangement uses TRBV6-1 and TRBJ2-7; D not resolved. Between the trimmed V and J ends, which lost 3 bases and 3 bases, there was a span of 6 bases. Germline CDR1 MNHNS, CDR2 SASEGT. The CDR3 runs 12 residues. CDR3 loop: CASSDSHYEQYF. The CDR3 DNA follows: TGTGCCAGCAGTGACAGCCACTACGAGCAGTACTTC.

This clone has a handful of counts. V is TRBV19 and J is TRBJ1-6; TRBD1 aligns across 8 bases. Germline V gene lookup returns CDR1 LNHDA and CDR2 SQIVND (reference sequence). Germline trimming cut 3 bases from V and 5 bases from J; bases unmatched to any gene: 12. The CDR3 is made up of 18 amino acids. CDR3 DNA: TGTGCCAGTAGTATTATCTCGGTAGACAGGGGTGATAATTCACCCCTCCACTTT. Translated: CASSIISVDRGDNSPLHF.

The J gene is TRBJ2-5, the V gene TRBV4-2; unclear D gene. The ends were cut back, 0 bases at V and 4 bases at J, with 12 bases in the middle. Germline CDR1 LGHNA, CDR2 YNFKEQ. This CDR3 contains 15 residues. CDR3 amino acids: CASSQDWAVRETQYF. In DNA form, the CDR3 reads TGTGCCAGCAGCCAAGATTGGGCGGTGAGAGAGACCCAGTACTTC.

The rearrangement links TRBV10-2 to TRBJ2-3, with 9 bases fitting TRBD2. J lost 7 bases, V lost 3 bases, and 11 bases had no gene match. CDR1 and CDR2 (germline): WSHSY, SAAADI. The CDR3 contains 16 residues. The CDR3 nucleotides are TGCGCCAGCAGTGATATTGCGGGGGGGACCCGAAATACGCAGTATTTT. It is translated as CASSDIAGGTRNTQYF.

This clone showed up just a few times. The rearrangement uses TRBV2 and TRBJ2-7; maybe TRBD1 (5 bases). The V gene lost 4 bases and the J gene lost 3 bases, with 7 bases spanning the gap. The germline V gene encodes CDR1 SNHLY and CDR2 FYNNEI. CDR3 length equals 12 residues. The CDR3 nucleotides are TGTGCCAGCAGTGTCAGGGACTACGAGCAGTACTTC. It encodes CASSVRDYEQYF. Full variable domain (missing parts from reference TRBV2 and TRBJ2-7): EPEVTQTPSHQVTQMGQEVILRCVPISNHLYFYWYRQILGQKVEFLVSFYNNEISEKSEIFDDQFSVERPDGSNFTLKIRSTKLEDSAMYFCASSVRDYEQYFGPGTRLTVT.

This sequence joins TRBV6-4 and TRBJ1-5; D ambiguous. The germline V gene encodes CDR1 MRHNA and CDR2 SNTAGT. V shed 0 bases and J shed 5 bases, with 5 bases lying between them. There are 13 residues in the CDR3. DNA for the CDR3: TGTGCCAGCAGTGACTCCGGATATCAGCCCCAGCATTTT. It yields the protein CASSDSGYQPQHF.

The chain carries TRBV14 and TRBJ2-1, with a possible D match to TRBD1 (6 bases). V dropped 0 bases and J dropped 7 bases, with 13 bases sitting between them. Germline CDR1 reads SGHDN; CDR2 reads FVKESK. The CDR3 spans 15 residues. Written as DNA, the CDR3 is TGTGCCAGCAGCCAAGAATCAGGGGAAGTGAATGAGCAGTTCTTC. It is translated as CASSQESGEVNEQFF.